This T cell receptor (beta chain) was observed in a study of human versus mouse CDR3 diversity and MHC coevolution. Whole-study context: Samples had between roughly 0.6 x 10^7 and 1.6 x 10^7 valid reads.

Only in-frame clones appear in the TCRdb table, and some are missing; sequencing was by immunoSEQ multiplex PCR. The sample shows about 83,000 clones, just under 95% of them seen only once. The ends lost 4 bases at V and 5 bases at J; junction bases unmatched: 6. Germline V lookup: CDR1 SGDLS, CDR2 YYNGEE. The CDR3 covers 14 residues. This chain links TRBV9 with TRBJ1-1, with TRBD1 matching 9 bases. The sequenced sample consisted of naive CD4+ T cells from blood. The subset is: CD45RO-negative CD62L-positive naive CD4 T cells. The source of this sequence is a person aged 30 to 69 in good health. The CDR3 DNA follows: TGTGCCAGCAGCCCACAGGGGGCGAGGACTGAAGCTTTCTTT. Translating gives CASSPQGARTEAFF.